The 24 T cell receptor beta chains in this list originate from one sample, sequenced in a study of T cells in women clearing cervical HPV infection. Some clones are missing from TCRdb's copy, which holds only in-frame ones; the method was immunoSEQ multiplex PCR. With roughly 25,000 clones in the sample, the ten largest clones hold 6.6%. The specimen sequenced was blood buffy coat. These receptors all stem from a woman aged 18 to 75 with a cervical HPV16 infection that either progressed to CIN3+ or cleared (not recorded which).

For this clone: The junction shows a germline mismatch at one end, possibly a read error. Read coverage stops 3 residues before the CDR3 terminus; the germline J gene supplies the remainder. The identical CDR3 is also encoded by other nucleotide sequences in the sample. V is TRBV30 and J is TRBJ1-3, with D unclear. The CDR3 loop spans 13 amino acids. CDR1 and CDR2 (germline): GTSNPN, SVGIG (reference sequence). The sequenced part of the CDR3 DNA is TGTGCCTGGAGAGGGTCTTCTGGAAACACT. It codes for CAWRGSSGNT. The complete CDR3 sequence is CAWRGSSGNTIYF.

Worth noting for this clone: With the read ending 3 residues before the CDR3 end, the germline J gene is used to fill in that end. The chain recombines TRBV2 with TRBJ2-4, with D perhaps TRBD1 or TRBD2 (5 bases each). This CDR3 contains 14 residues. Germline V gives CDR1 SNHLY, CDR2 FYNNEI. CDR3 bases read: TGTGCCAGCAGTGCAGAGTCAGGGAGAGATGGT. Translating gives CASSAESGRDG. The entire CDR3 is CASSAESGRDGQYF.

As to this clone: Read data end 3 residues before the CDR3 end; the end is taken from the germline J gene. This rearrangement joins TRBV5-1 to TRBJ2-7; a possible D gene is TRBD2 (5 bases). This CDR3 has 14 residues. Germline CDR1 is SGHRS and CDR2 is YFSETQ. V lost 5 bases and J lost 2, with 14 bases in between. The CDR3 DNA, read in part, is TGCGCCAGCAGAAAAACTCACGGGGCCTACGAG. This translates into CASRKTHGAYE. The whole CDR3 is CASRKTHGAYEQYF.

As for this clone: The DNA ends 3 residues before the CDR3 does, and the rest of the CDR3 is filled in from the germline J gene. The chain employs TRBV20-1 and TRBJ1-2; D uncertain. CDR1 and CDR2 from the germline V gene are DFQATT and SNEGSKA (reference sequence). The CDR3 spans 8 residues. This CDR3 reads CSAPGYTF. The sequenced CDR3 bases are TGCAGTGCTCCGGGC.

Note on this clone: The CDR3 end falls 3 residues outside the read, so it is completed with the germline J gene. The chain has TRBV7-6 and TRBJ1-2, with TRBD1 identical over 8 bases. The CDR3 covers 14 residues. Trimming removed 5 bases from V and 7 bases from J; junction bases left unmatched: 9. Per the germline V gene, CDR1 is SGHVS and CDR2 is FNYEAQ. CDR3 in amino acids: CASSIGTGGGGYTF. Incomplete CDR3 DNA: TGTGCCAGCAGCATCGGCACAGGGGGAGGTGGC.

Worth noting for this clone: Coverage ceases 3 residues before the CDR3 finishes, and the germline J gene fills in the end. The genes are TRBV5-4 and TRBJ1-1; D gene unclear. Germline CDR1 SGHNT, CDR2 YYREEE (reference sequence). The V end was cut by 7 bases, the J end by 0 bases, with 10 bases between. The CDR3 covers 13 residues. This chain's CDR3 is CASGQRMNTEAFF. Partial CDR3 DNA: TGTGCCAGCGGCCAGCGGATGAACACTGAA.

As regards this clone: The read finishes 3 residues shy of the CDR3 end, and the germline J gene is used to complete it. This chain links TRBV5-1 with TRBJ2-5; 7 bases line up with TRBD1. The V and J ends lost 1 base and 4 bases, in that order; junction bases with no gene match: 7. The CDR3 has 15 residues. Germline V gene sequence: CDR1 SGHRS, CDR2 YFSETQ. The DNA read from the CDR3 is TGCGCCAGCAGCTTGAGACAGGGATCAAGAGAGACC. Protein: CASSLRQGSRET. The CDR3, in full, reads CASSLRQGSRETQYF.

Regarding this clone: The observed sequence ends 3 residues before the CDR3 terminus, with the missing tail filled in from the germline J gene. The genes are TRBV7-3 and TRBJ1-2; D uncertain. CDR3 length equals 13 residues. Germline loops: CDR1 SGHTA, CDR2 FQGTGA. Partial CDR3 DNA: TGTGCCAGCAGCTTAGAACCCTCCTACGAC. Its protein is CASSLEPSYD. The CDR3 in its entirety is CASSLEPSYDYTF.

The CDR3 region is CASSMGTVPMNTEAFF. The sequenced CDR3 bases are TGTGCCAGTAGTATGGGGACAGTGCCCATGAACACTGAA. This rearrangement joins TRBV19 to TRBJ1-1; 7 bases match TRBD1. The sequenced fragment ends 3 residues before the CDR3 boundary, so the rest is inferred from the germline J gene. The germline gives CDR1 LNHDA, CDR2 SQIVND (reference sequence). V shed 3 bases and J 0 bases; nucleotides not matched to a gene: 7. The CDR3 length is 16 residues.

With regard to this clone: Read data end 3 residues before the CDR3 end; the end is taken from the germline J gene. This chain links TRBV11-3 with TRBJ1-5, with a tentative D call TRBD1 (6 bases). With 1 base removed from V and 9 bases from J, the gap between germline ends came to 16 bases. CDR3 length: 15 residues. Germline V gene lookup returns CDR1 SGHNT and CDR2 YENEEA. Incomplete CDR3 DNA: TGTGCCAGCAGCTTAGGAGGACAGAGCCAAATGCCC. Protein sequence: CASSLGGQSQMP. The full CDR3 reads CASSLGGQSQMPQHF.

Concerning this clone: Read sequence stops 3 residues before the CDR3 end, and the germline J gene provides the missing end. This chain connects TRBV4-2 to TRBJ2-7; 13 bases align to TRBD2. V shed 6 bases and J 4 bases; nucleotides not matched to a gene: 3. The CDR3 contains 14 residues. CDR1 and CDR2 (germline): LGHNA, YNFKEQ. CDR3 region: CASSGTSGDYEQYF. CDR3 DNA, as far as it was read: TGTGCCAGCAGTGGGACTAGCGGGGATTACGAG.

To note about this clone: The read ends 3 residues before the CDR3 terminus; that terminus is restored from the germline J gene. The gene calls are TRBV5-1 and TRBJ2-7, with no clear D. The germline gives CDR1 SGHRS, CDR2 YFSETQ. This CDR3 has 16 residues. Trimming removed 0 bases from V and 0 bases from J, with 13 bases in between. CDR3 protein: CASSLASQFSSYEQYF. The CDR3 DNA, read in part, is TGCGCCAGCAGCTTGGCCAGTCAATTCAGCTCCTACGAG.

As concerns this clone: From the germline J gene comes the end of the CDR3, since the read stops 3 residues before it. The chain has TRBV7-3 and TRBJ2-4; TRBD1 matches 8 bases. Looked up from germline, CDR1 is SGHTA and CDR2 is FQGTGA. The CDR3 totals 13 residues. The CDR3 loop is CASSFGTGATQYF. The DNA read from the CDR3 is TGTGCCAGCAGCTTTGGGACAGGAGCGACT.

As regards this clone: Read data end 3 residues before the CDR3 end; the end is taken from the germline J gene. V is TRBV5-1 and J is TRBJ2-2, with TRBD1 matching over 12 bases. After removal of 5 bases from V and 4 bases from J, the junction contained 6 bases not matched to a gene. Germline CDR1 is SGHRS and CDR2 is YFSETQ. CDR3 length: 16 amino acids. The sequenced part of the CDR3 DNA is TGCGCCAGCAGAGGGACAGGGGGCTATGGCACCGGGGAG. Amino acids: CASRGTGGYGTGE. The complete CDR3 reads CASRGTGGYGTGELFF.

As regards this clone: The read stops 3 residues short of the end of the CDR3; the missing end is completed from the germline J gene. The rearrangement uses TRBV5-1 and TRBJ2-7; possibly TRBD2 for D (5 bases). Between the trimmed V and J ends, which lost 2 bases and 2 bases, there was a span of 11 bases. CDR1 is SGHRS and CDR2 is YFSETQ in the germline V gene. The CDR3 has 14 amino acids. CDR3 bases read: TGCGCCAGCAGCTTCGGGGAAAGGCCCTACGAG. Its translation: CASSFGERPYE. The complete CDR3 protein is CASSFGERPYEQYF.

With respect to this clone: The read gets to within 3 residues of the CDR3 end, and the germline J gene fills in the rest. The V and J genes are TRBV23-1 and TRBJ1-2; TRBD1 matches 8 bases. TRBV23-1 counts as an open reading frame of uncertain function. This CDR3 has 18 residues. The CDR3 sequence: CASSQSRQGMAGAYGYTF. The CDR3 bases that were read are TGCGCCAGCAGTCAATCTAGACAGGGGATGGCTGGGGCCTACGGC.

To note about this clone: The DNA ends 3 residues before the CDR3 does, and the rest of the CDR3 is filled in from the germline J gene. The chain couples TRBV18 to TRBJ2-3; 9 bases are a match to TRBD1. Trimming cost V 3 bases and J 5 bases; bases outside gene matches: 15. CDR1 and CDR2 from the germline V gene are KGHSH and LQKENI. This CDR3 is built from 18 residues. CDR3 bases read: TGTGCCAGCTCACCGACCACAATTACAGGGGGCGCGGGAGATACG. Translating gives CASSPTTITGGAGDT. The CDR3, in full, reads CASSPTTITGGAGDTQYF.

This chain's CDR3 is CAWSPLGGWNNSPLFF. CDR3 DNA (partial): TGTGCCTGGAGCCCCCTTGGGGGGTGGAATAATTCACCA. The V call is TRBV30, the J call TRBJ1-4, with D perhaps TRBD1 (5 bases). The CDR3 end lies 3 residues beyond the end of the read and is filled in from the germline J gene. CDR3 size: 16 residues. Looked up from germline, CDR1 is GTSNPN and CDR2 is SVGIG (reference sequence).

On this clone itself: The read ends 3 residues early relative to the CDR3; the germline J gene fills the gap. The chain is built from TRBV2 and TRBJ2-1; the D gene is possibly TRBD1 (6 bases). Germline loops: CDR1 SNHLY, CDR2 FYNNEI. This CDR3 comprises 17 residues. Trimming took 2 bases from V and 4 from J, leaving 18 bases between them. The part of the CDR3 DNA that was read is TGTGCCAGCAGTGAACCCTATAGCAGGGGACGATACAATGAG. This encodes CASSEPYSRGRYNE. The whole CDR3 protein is CASSEPYSRGRYNEQFF.

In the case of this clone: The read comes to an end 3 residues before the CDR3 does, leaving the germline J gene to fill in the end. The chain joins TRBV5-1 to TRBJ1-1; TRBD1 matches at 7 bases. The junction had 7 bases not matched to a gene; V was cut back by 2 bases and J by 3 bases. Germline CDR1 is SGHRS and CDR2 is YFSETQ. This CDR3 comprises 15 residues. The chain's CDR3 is CASSLEGARDTEAFF. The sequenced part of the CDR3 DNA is TGCGCCAGCAGCTTAGAGGGGGCGAGGGACACTGAA.

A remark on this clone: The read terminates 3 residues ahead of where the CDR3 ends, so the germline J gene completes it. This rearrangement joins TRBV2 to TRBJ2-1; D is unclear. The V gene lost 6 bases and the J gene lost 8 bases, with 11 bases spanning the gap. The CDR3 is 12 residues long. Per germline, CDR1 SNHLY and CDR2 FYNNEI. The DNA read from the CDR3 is TGTGCCAGCAGCGATCTAGAGTATGAG. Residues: CASSDLEYE. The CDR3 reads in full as CASSDLEYEQFF.

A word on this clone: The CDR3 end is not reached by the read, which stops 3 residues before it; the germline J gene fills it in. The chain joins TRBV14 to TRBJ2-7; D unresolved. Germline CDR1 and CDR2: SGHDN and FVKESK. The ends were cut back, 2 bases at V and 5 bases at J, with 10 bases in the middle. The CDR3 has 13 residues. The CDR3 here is CASSQKALHEQYF. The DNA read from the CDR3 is TGTGCCAGCAGCCAAAAGGCCTTGCACGAG.

The covered CDR3 bases are TGCGCCAGCAGCTTGGGAGGGACTAGCGGCACATACGAG. It encodes CASSLGGTSGTYE. The entire CDR3 reads CASSLGGTSGTYEQYF. The chain recombines TRBV5-1 with TRBJ2-7; 11 nucleotides agree with TRBD2. The sequence runs out 3 residues before the end of the CDR3; the remainder is reconstructed from the germline J gene. The CDR3 length is 16 residues. Germline V gene lookup returns CDR1 SGHRS and CDR2 YFSETQ. V lost 0 bases, J lost 4 bases, and 6 bases stayed unmatched.

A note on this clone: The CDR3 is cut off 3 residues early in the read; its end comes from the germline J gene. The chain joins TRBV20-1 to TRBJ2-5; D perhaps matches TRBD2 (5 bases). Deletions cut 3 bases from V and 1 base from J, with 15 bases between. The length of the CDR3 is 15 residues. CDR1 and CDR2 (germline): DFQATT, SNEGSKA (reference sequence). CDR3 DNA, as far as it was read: TGCAGTGCTAGTCGAGCACGCAGCGGCCAAGAGACC. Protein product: CSASRARSGQET. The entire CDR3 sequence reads CSASRARSGQETQYF.